This T cell receptor beta chain derives from a study of blood T cell repertoires in COVID-19. Here immunoSEQ multiplex PCR was the method, and the copy in TCRdb shows in-frame clones only, minus some. The sample lists under 250,000 clones; about 91% were seen once. Germline CDR1 MNHEY, CDR2 SVGAGI. The CDR3 has 13 residues. V shed 6 bases and J 15 bases; nucleotides not matched to a gene: 13. The source of this sequence is a man aged 25-40 years with acute or convalescent COVID-19. The material sequenced was peripheral blood. The rearrangement uses TRBV6-5 and TRBJ2-1; 8 bases agree with TRBD1. In nucleotides, the CDR3 is TGTGCCAGCAGGCCCCAGGGACAGGCACGGCCGTTCTTC. It is translated as CASRPQGQARPFF.